These T cell receptor beta chains were read from a single sample in a study of cytomegalovirus exposure and HLA in healthy donors. TCRdb's table, derived via immunoSEQ multiplex PCR, lists solely in-frame clones and lacks some. The table gives 68,000 or so clones; the top ten clones make up approximately 15% of it. Sequencing used PBMCs. These receptors were taken from a boy younger than 18 in good health and CMV-seronegative. The CDR3 runs from the conserved cysteine through the conserved F or W. Each record gives: J gene, V gene, D gene, CDR3 DNA, CDR3 protein. The D gene is left open where the match is weak.

J: TRBJ1-4; V: TRBV28; D: NA; DNA: TGTGCCAGCAGTCCGCTTGCTACAACTAATGAAAAACTGTTTTTT; CDR3: CASSPLATTNEKLFF
J: TRBJ2-5; V: TRBV5-4; D: NA; DNA: TGTGCCAGCAGCACCTTACAGATCGAGACCCAGTACTTC; CDR3: CASSTLQIETQYF
J: TRBJ1-5; V: TRBV6-1; D: NA; DNA: TGTGCCAGCAGTAATCAAGAGGAGAGCAATCAGCCCCAGCATTTT; CDR3: CASSNQEESNQPQHF
J: TRBJ1-1; V: TRBV29-1; D: TRBD1; DNA: TGCAGCGTTACAGGGGGCGGCAACACTGAAGCTTTCTTT; CDR3: CSVTGGGNTEAFF
J: TRBJ1-6; V: TRBV6-1; D: NA; DNA: TGTGCCAGCAGGGAGACGGACGGGGTCTCACCCCTCCACTTT; CDR3: CASRETDGVSPLHF
J: TRBJ2-5; V: TRBV4-1; D: TRBD2; DNA: TGCGCCAGCAGCTCCCCGGAAAGCGGGGAAGAGACCCAGTACTTC; CDR3: CASSSPESGEETQYF
J: TRBJ2-7; V: TRBV18; D: TRBD1; DNA: TGTGCCAGCTCACCCGGACAGGGAGACTACGAGCAGTACTTC; CDR3: CASSPGQGDYEQYF
J: TRBJ1-1; V: TRBV5-1; D: TRBD1; DNA: TGCGCCAGCAGCTCGTGGACAGGAGGGGAAGGGACTGAAGCTTTCTTT; CDR3: CASSSWTGGEGTEAFF
J: TRBJ2-5; V: TRBV27; D: TRBD1; DNA: TGTGCCAGCAGTAACGGACAGGGGGACCAAGAGACCCAGTACTTC; CDR3: CASSNGQGDQETQYF
J: TRBJ1-1; V: TRBV11-2; D: NA; DNA: TGTGCCAGCAGCTTGGACAGGAACACTGAAGCTTTCTTT; CDR3: CASSLDRNTEAFF
J: TRBJ1-2; V: TRBV15; D: NA; DNA: TGTGCCACCAGCAGAGGCAACAGGGAGAACCCTGGCTACACCTTC; CDR3: CATSRGNRENPGYTF
J: TRBJ2-3; V: TRBV6-5; D: TRBD2; DNA: TGTGCCAGCAGTCTTGGACTAGCGGGAGCAGATACGCAGTATTTT; CDR3: CASSLGLAGADTQYF
J: TRBJ2-2; V: TRBV30; D: TRBD2; DNA: TGTGCCTGGAGGCGAGCGGGAGGGCGGGTCACCGGGGAGCTGTTTTTT; CDR3: CAWRRAGGRVTGELFF
J: TRBJ1-3; V: TRBV2; D: NA; DNA: TGTGCCAGCAGTGATGTCTCGGGGAGAAACACCATATATTTT; CDR3: CASSDVSGRNTIYF
J: TRBJ2-3; V: TRBV5-1; D: NA; DNA: TGCGCCAGCAGCTTGGGACAGGAGTTCACAGATACGCAGTATTTT; CDR3: CASSLGQEFTDTQYF
J: TRBJ2-7; V: TRBV28; D: NA; DNA: TGTGCCAGCAGTTTACTGACGGATAGCGCCTACGAGCAGTACTTC; CDR3: CASSLLTDSAYEQYF
J: TRBJ2-3; V: TRBV5-6; D: NA; DNA: TGTGCCAGCAGCTCCTACCCGCGGGGAGGCACAGATACGCAGTATTTT; CDR3: CASSSYPRGGTDTQYF